The 5 T cell receptor beta chains below were found in one sample sequenced in a study of T cell responses to AZD1222 COVID-19 vaccine. Using immunoSEQ multiplex PCR, the repertoire was profiled, and TCRdb retains in-frame clones only, with some absent. The sample has tens of thousands of clones, about 90% seen once. Sequencing used peripheral blood, obtained 28 days after the second AZD1222 dose. The source of these receptors is an adult who received the AZD1222 COVID-19 vaccine.

This sequence joins TRBV2 and TRBJ1-2; D not certain. Germline V gene data show CDR1 as SNHLY and CDR2 as FYNNEI. The V end was cut by 7 bases, the J end by 8 bases, with 14 bases between. The CDR3 is 12 amino acids. The CDR3 loop is CASMLARYGYTF. DNA for the CDR3: TGTGCCAGCATGCTGGCCCGCTACGGCTACACCTTC.

This chain's CDR3 is CASATAASEACTF. In DNA, the CDR3 is TGTGCCAGCGCAACGGCAGCCTCTGAGGCTTGCACCTTC. J is TRBJ1-2 and V is TRBV9, with D unresolved. The CDR3 spans 13 residues. Germline V gene sequence: CDR1 SGDLS, CDR2 YYNGEE. V lost 7 bases and J lost 13, with 23 bases in between.

The CDR3 nucleotides read TGTGCCAGCAGCTTCCAAGGGACAGCTAACTATGGCTACACCTTC. This translates into CASSFQGTANYGYTF. The chain recombines TRBV7-2 with TRBJ1-2, with 7 bases that match TRBD1. This CDR3 spans 15 amino acids. With 3 bases clipped from V and 0 bases from J, the junction kept 4 bases outside the gene matches. Germline-derived CDR1 and CDR2 are SGHTA and FQGNSA.

The genes are TRBV6-2 or TRBV6-3 and TRBJ1-5, with D hard to call. V dropped 4 bases and J dropped 11 bases, with 18 bases sitting between them. The CDR3 sequence is 14 residues long. Per germline, CDR1 MNHEY and CDR2 SVGEGT. CDR3 protein: CASSLDGGWMAQHF. CDR3 in DNA: TGTGCCAGCAGTTTGGACGGTGGCTGGATGGCCCAGCATTTT.

This chain connects TRBV7-9 to TRBJ2-3, with 7 bases aligning to TRBD1. V lost 0 bases and J lost 2; bases outside the gene matches: 2. The CDR3 covers 15 residues. Germline CDR1 SEHNR, CDR2 FQNEAQ (reference sequence). CDR3 residues: CASSLAQGTTDTQYF. In DNA form, the CDR3 reads TGTGCCAGCAGCTTAGCACAGGGGACCACAGATACGCAGTATTTT.